Listed here are 23 T cell receptor beta chains from one sample, sequenced in a study of blood T cell repertoires in COVID-19. Produced via immunoSEQ multiplex PCR; TCRdb's table is partial and in-frame only. Of about 340,000 clones listed, around 86% are singletons. The material sequenced was PBMCs or T cells enriched from blood (not recorded which). Receptors originate from a middle-aged woman with acute COVID-19.

The rearrangement uses TRBV12-3 or TRBV12-4 and TRBJ2-7; weak D call: TRBD2 (6 bases). The CDR3 has 13 amino acids. The germline V and J ends were trimmed by 9 bases and 1 base, with 13 bases remaining between them. The CDR3 spells CASTSGGSYEQYF. CDR3 DNA sequence: TGTGCCAGTACAAGTGGGGGGTCCTACGAGCAGTACTTC.

The chain recombines TRBV5-1 with TRBJ1-1; 12 bases map to TRBD1. The CDR3 has 17 amino acids. After removal of 4 bases from V and 0 bases from J, the junction contained 7 bases not matched to a gene. The V gene's germline CDR1 is SGHRS and CDR2 YFSETQ. The CDR3 spells CASSQGQGANVNTEAFF. As DNA, the CDR3 is TGCGCCAGCAGCCAGGGACAGGGGGCGAATGTGAACACTGAAGCTTTCTTT.

The V call is TRBV21-1, the J call TRBJ2-3; TRBD2, the table's D call, was not compared with the DNA. TRBV21-1 is given as a pseudogene. The CDR3 is 17 residues long. CDR3 loop: CASRISKLADSTDTQYF. DNA for the CDR3: TGTGCCAGCAGAATCTCGAAACTAGCGGATAGCACAGATACGCAGTATTTT.

This chain joins TRBV5-4 and TRBJ1-2, with TRBD1 matching 8 bases. V shed 1 base, J shed 4 bases, and the junction held 3 bases outside the gene matches. The CDR3 covers 14 residues. CDR1 SGHNT and CDR2 YYREEE come from the germline V gene (reference sequence). The CDR3 region is CASSLRQGAYGYTF. The CDR3 nucleotides are TGTGCCAGCAGCTTGCGCCAGGGGGCCTATGGCTACACCTTC.

This clone appeared a single time. The rearrangement uses TRBV4-2 and TRBJ1-3; 7 bases fit TRBD1. Germline CDR1 LGHNA, CDR2 YNFKEQ. There are 20 residues in the CDR3. V shed 1 base, J shed 0 bases, and the junction held 15 bases outside the gene matches. The CDR3 DNA follows: TGTGCCAGCAGCCAAGCCTGGGGACAGCTCGTCGACATCTCTGGAAACACCATATATTTT. It encodes CASSQAWGQLVDISGNTIYF.

The DNA of the CDR3 is TGTGCCAGCAGTGAATGGCCAGGGCGGTACGAGCAGTACTTC. Translation: CASSEWPGRYEQYF. This chain connects TRBV6-1 to TRBJ2-7, with a tentative D call TRBD1 (5 bases). Germline CDR1 and CDR2: MNHNS and SASEGT. With 2 bases removed from V and 4 bases from J, the gap between germline ends came to 12 bases. The CDR3 has 14 residues.

The V and J genes are TRBV6-6 and TRBJ1-2, with 7 bases matching TRBD1. The V gene's germline CDR1 is MNHNY and CDR2 SVGAGI (reference sequence). With 6 bases clipped from V and 6 bases from J, the junction kept 10 bases outside the gene matches. There are 14 residues in the CDR3. The CDR3 loop reads CASSIAGGFHGYTF. DNA for the CDR3: TGTGCCAGCAGCATCGCAGGGGGATTTCATGGCTACACCTTC.

The rearrangement links TRBV5-4 to TRBJ2-2; D unclear. CDR3 length equals 14 residues. The germline V gene encodes CDR1 SGHNT and CDR2 YYREEE (reference sequence). V was clipped by 0 bases and J by 4 bases, with 7 bases between them. CDR3 DNA sequence: TGTGCCAGCAGCTTGGCTCGGTCCACCGGGGAGCTGTTTTTT. Its translation is CASSLARSTGELFF.

This chain joins TRBV19 and TRBJ1-6, with D possibly matching TRBD1 (6 bases). With 2 bases removed from V and 0 bases from J, the gap between germline ends came to 8 bases. The CDR3 runs to 16 residues. Germline-derived CDR1 and CDR2 are LNHDA and SQIVND (reference sequence). The CDR3 is CASSIQGSSYNSPLHF. The CDR3 region has the DNA TGTGCCAGTAGTATACAGGGGAGCTCCTATAATTCACCCCTCCACTTT.

The CDR3 here is CASSLRGRNQPQHF. In DNA, the CDR3 is TGTGCCAGCAGTTTGAGGGGGCGGAATCAGCCCCAGCATTTT. The gene calls are TRBV27 and TRBJ1-5; TRBD1 matches at 7 bases. With V trimmed by 3 bases and J by 4 bases, 3 bases remained unmatched. Germline-derived CDR1 and CDR2 are MNHEY and SMNVEV (reference sequence). This CDR3 has 14 amino acids.

This chain joins TRBV14 and TRBJ1-1; D unclear. CDR1 is SGHDN, CDR2 FVKESK, per germline. The CDR3 spans 12 residues. V lost 4 bases and J 8 bases, leaving 11 bases between the germline ends. The CDR3 protein is CASSRSGLEAFF. In nucleotides, the CDR3 is TGTGCCAGCAGCCGCTCCGGACTAGAAGCTTTCTTT.

This clone was seen once. The rearrangement joins TRBV6-6 to TRBJ1-2; 9 nucleotides agree with TRBD1. CDR1 and CDR2 (germline): MNHNY, SVGAGI (reference sequence). The CDR3 is 13 residues long. J gave up 8 bases and V 7 bases, and 8 bases lay outside the gene matches. CDR3 DNA: TGTGCCAGCACCAAGGACAGGGGTGGAGGCTACACCTTC. Protein: CASTKDRGGGYTF.

V and J are TRBV4-3 and TRBJ1-6, with 9 bases identical to TRBD1. The CDR3 length is 14 residues. Germline loops: CDR1 LGHNA, CDR2 YSLEER. With 1 base clipped from V and 10 bases from J, the junction kept 2 bases outside the gene matches. In nucleotides, the CDR3 is TGCGCCAGCAGCCAAGGACAGGGGGGATCACCCCTCCACTTT. It yields the protein CASSQGQGGSPLHF.

V is TRBV19 and J is TRBJ2-5, with 10 bases fitting TRBD1. Germline V gene lookup returns CDR1 LNHDA and CDR2 SQIVND (reference sequence). Trimming took 2 bases from V and 4 from J; bases not matched to a gene: 16. The length of the CDR3 is 19 residues. CDR3 amino acids: CASSIKLGTGQGSSETQYF. The CDR3, as DNA: TGTGCCAGTAGTATAAAGTTAGGAACGGGACAGGGGTCCTCAGAGACCCAGTACTTC.

Comment on this clone: Other nucleotide sequences from this sample produce the same CDR3. The chain has TRBV12-3 or TRBV12-4 and TRBJ1-1; no clear D gene. The germline V and J ends were trimmed by 6 bases and 5 bases, with 7 bases remaining between them. The CDR3 has 11 amino acids. CDR3 sequence (DNA): TGTGCCAGCAGGAGAGGGACTGAAGCTTTCTTT. Amino acids: CASRRGTEAFF.

The chain links TRBV5-1 to TRBJ2-3; 12 bases line up with TRBD2. The CDR3 loop spans 17 amino acids. CDR1 is SGHRS and CDR2 is YFSETQ in the germline V gene. The V gene end was trimmed by 4 bases and the J gene end by 0 bases; junction bases not matched to a gene: 6. CDR3 bases: TGCGCCAGCAGCACCGGACTAGCGGGGACTAGCACAGATACGCAGTATTTT. It yields the protein CASSTGLAGTSTDTQYF.

The gene calls are TRBV7-2 and TRBJ2-3, with a weak D call TRBD2 (5 bases). V shed 1 base and J shed 3 bases, with 8 bases lying between them. The CDR3 is 14 amino acids. Germline V lookup: CDR1 SGHTA, CDR2 FQGNSA. Here the CDR3 reads CASSLDLATDTQYF. The CDR3 DNA follows: TGTGCCAGCAGCTTAGACCTAGCTACAGATACGCAGTATTTT.

This clone was detected ten times or more. This chain links TRBV7-3 with TRBJ2-5; 7 bases are a match to TRBD2. After removal of 2 bases from V and 4 bases from J, the junction contained 7 bases not matched to a gene. The CDR3 extends over 15 amino acids. CDR1 and CDR2 (germline): SGHTA, FQGTGA. The CDR3 is CASSLRAGAGETQYF. The CDR3 bases are TGTGCCAGCAGCTTACGGGCGGGAGCGGGAGAGACCCAGTACTTC.

This clone was recorded only once. The chain combines TRBV7-8 with TRBJ2-1; tentatively, D is TRBD2 (5 bases). Deletions cut 4 bases from V and 2 bases from J, with 18 bases between. This CDR3 is 17 amino acids long. Germline values: CDR1 SGHVS, CDR2 FQNEAQ. CDR3 protein: CASSSPPMRGTYNEQFF. CDR3 coding DNA: TGTGCCAGCAGCTCCCCTCCGATGCGAGGGACCTACAATGAGCAGTTCTTC.

This clone was seen a handful of times. This chain connects TRBV29-1 to TRBJ1-2, with TRBD1 identical over 7 bases. V lost 7 bases, J lost 4 bases, and 9 bases stayed unmatched. Germline CDR1 SQVTM, CDR2 ANQGSEA. The CDR3 contains 13 residues. CDR3 region: CSGDSLLGYGYTF. The CDR3 DNA sequence: TGCAGCGGGGACAGCTTACTTGGCTATGGCTACACCTTC.

The rearrangement links TRBV18 to TRBJ1-2; the match to TRBD1 covers 7 bases. The CDR3 has 16 amino acids. After removal of 4 bases from V and 0 bases from J, the junction contained 8 bases not matched to a gene. Germline V CDR1 and CDR2: KGHSH, LQKENI. CDR3 amino acids: CASSRRDSNSNYGYTF. The CDR3 bases are TGTGCCAGCTCACGCCGGGACAGTAACTCTAACTATGGCTACACCTTC.

V gene TRBV5-5 combines with J gene TRBJ2-1; tentative D call: TRBD1 (6 bases). Per germline, CDR1 SGHKS and CDR2 YYEKEE (reference sequence). CDR3 length equals 15 residues. Trimming pared 3 bases from V and 3 bases from J, leaving 13 bases between. The CDR3 loop reads CASSSGQLIYNEQFF. CDR3 sequence (DNA): TGTGCCAGCAGCTCCGGACAGCTAATCTACAATGAGCAGTTCTTC.

This clone was observed once. The V call is TRBV7-2, the J call TRBJ1-6, with D maybe TRBD1 (5 bases). The V end lost 4 bases, the J end lost 0 bases, and 16 bases lay between the germline ends. This CDR3 is 18 amino acids long. Germline CDR1 SGHTA, CDR2 FQGNSA. In DNA, the CDR3 is TGTGCCAGCAGCTCGGGACGGGGGGGAGGCTCCTATAATTCACCCCTCCACTTT. Its translation: CASSSGRGGGSYNSPLHF.